The present entry profiles one T cell receptor beta chain with its context. The antigen is not known. CDR3 length: 18 residues. The germline CDR1 and CDR2 sequences are SGHRS and YFSETQ. 5'RACE template switching with UMIs generated TCR beta cDNA. After re-calling the 5' RACE reads, TCRdb lists one entry per CDR3 protein, DNA absent. In all, the sample yields roughly 180,000 distinct CDR3 sequences. This record belongs to a study of T cells expressing NK-cell markers. Study findings and constraints: Of the CD8+ T cells in about 6 donors, roughly 1.0-7.5% belonged to dominant NKG2C+ clonotypes. It is unclear if expanded NKG2C-expressing clones target HCMV antigens.

The sequence derives from a man aged 18-69 years in good health. The V call is TRBV5-1, the J call TRBJ2-1; TCRdb calls TRBD1, which cannot be checked without DNA. Material for sequencing was blood T cells: a sorted CD56 or NKG2C T cell subset, CD4+ or CD8+ T cells, or bulk PBMC T cells (not recorded which). CDR3 residues: CASSFYARAVLTYNEQFF.